One and the same sample provided the 31 T cell receptor beta chains below, sequenced in a study of blood T cells in healthy people across ages. Combining a sample-barcoded 5' primer with a J-beta primer mix, a second PCR ran for roughly 7 to 12 cycles. TCRdb used MiXCR to reprocess the 5' RACE reads, holding one entry per CDR3 protein. This table has about 580,000 distinct CDR3 sequences, under 55% appearing once. The sample comprised blood. These receptors were obtained from a man aged 80 or over in good health.

This clonotype has a single count. The chain carries TRBV13 and TRBJ2-1, with D hard to call. This CDR3 spans 15 amino acids. V was clipped by 0 bases and J by 0 bases, with 6 bases between them. From germline, CDR1 is PRHDT and CDR2 FYEKMQ (reference sequence). The CDR3 DNA reads as TGTGCCAGCAGCTTAGGACGGTTCTCCTACAATGAGCAGTTCTTC. Residues: CASSLGRFSYNEQFF.

In its sample, this clonotype was seen a few times. The rearrangement joins TRBV4-1 to TRBJ2-7; TRBD2 matches at 9 bases. Trimming cost V 2 bases and J 4 bases; bases outside gene matches: 12. Germline lookup yields CDR1 MGHRA and CDR2 YSYEKL. The CDR3 is made up of 17 amino acids. The CDR3 sequence: CASSQKEVAGAYYEQYF. Written as DNA, the CDR3 is TGCGCCAGCAGCCAAAAAGAAGTAGCGGGAGCGTATTACGAGCAGTACTTC.

J is TRBJ1-2 and V is TRBV6-5; D gene unclear. This CDR3 has 14 amino acids. The germline V gene encodes CDR1 MNHEY and CDR2 SVGAGI. V was clipped by 0 bases and J by 4 bases, with 9 bases between them. The CDR3 spells CASSYSGNFYGYTF. As DNA, the CDR3 is TGTGCCAGCAGTTACTCCGGGAACTTCTATGGCTACACCTTC.

This clonotype came up a few times. The chain combines TRBV4-2 with TRBJ2-5, with 8 positions matching TRBD2. The CDR3 length is 13 residues. V lost 3 bases to trimming and J lost 4 bases; unmatched junction nucleotides: 1. Germline assignment: CDR1 LGHNA and CDR2 YNFKEQ. The CDR3 region has the DNA TGTGCCAGCAGCCAGCTAGCGGGAGAGACCCAGTACTTC. Translated: CASSQLAGETQYF.

V usage is TRBV12-3 or TRBV12-4 and J usage is TRBJ1-2; 8 bases match TRBD1. This CDR3 comprises 14 residues. The V gene end was trimmed by 4 bases and the J gene end by 4 bases; junction bases not matched to a gene: 5. DNA of the CDR3: TGTGCCAGCAGTTCCCAGGGGGCGAGCTATGGCTACACCTTC. Its translation is CASSSQGASYGYTF.

This clonotype came up a few times. The chain has TRBV3-1 and TRBJ1-2; no reliable D call. Germline V lookup: CDR1 LGHDT, CDR2 YNNKEL (reference sequence). The length of the CDR3 is 13 residues. Trimming removed 4 bases from V and 5 bases from J, with 11 bases in between. The CDR3 sequence: CASSPRYEYGYTF. The CDR3 coding sequence is TGTGCCAGCAGCCCCCGATATGAATATGGCTACACCTTC. Full variable domain (missing parts from reference TRBV3-1 and TRBJ1-2): DTAVSQTPKYLVTQMGNDKSIKCEQNLGHDTMYWYKQDSKKFLKIMFSYNNKELIINETVPNRFSPKSPDKAHLNLHINSLELGDSAVYFCASSPRYEYGYTFGSGTRLTVV.

The V call is TRBV6-2 or TRBV6-3, the J call TRBJ2-7, with a possible D match to TRBD2 (5 bases). Trimming cost V 1 base and J 6 bases, with 7 bases left between them. The CDR3 has 12 amino acids. Per germline, CDR1 MNHEY and CDR2 SVGEGT. The CDR3 DNA reads as TGTGCCAGCAGTTACTTGGGGAGCGAGCAGTACTTC. This codes for CASSYLGSEQYF.

This chain uses TRBV5-1 with TRBJ2-5; 7 bases align to TRBD1. Germline V gene data show CDR1 as SGHRS and CDR2 as YFSETQ. The V gene end was trimmed by 4 bases and the J gene end by 2 bases; junction bases not matched to a gene: 5. The CDR3 contains 14 residues. CDR3 nucleotides: TGCGCCAGCAGCAGCCAGGGACAGCAAGAGACCCAGTACTTC. It is translated as CASSSQGQQETQYF.

This clonotype was seen more than once but under ten times. The rearrangement uses TRBV5-1 and TRBJ1-6, with D perhaps TRBD1 (6 bases). Germline assignment: CDR1 SGHRS and CDR2 YFSETQ. The V gene lost 4 bases and the J gene lost 7 bases, with 21 bases spanning the gap. The CDR3 sequence is 17 residues long. Here the CDR3 reads CASSPRQGQTPNSPLHF. The CDR3 nucleotides are TGCGCCAGCAGCCCGCGGCAGGGGCAAACCCCCAATTCACCCCTCCACTTT. The full variable domain, in which reference TRBV5-1 and TRBJ1-6 provide the parts outside the CDR3, is KAGVTQTPRYLIKTRGQQVTLSCSPISGHRSVSWYQQTPGQGLQFLFEYFSETQRNKGNFPGRFSGRQFSNSRSEMNVSTLELGDSALYLCASSPRQGQTPNSPLHFGNGTRLTVT.

The chain couples TRBV28 to TRBJ2-7, with TRBD2 matching 8 bases. V lost 7 bases, J lost 4 bases, and 6 bases stayed unmatched. Germline-derived CDR1 and CDR2 are MDHEN and SYDVKM. The CDR3 runs 13 residues. The CDR3 sequence is CASTRGGFYEQYF. Written as DNA, the CDR3 is TGTGCCAGCACTCGCGGGGGGTTTTACGAGCAGTACTTC.

J is TRBJ2-1 and V is TRBV7-9; 7 bases fit TRBD2. The J call may be incorrect, as the DNA end agrees better with TRBJ2-7. The germline V gene has CDR1 SEHNR and CDR2 FQNEAQ (reference sequence). This CDR3 is built from 15 residues. CDR3 DNA sequence: TGTGCCAGCAGCTTAAGCGGGATGACCTACAATGAGCAGTACTTC. It codes for CASSLSGMTYNEQYF.

Ten or more counts support this clonotype. The chain carries TRBV7-9 and TRBJ1-2, with no clear D. The germline CDR1 and CDR2 sequences are SEHNR and FQNEAQ (reference sequence). The CDR3 is 16 amino acids. Trimming removed 3 bases from V and 5 bases from J, with 19 bases in between. The chain's CDR3 is CASSFSNADWGYGYTF. Written as DNA, the CDR3 is TGTGCCAGCAGCTTCAGCAACGCTGACTGGGGTTATGGCTACACCTTC.

In its sample, this clonotype was seen a few times. V gene TRBV7-9 combines with J gene TRBJ2-7; D perhaps matches TRBD2 (6 bases). CDR3 length equals 13 residues. Trimming stripped 8 bases from V and 5 bases from J, with 16 bases between. Germline loops: CDR1 SEHNR, CDR2 FQNEAQ (reference sequence). CDR3 loop: CASGGLSADEQYF. CDR3 sequence (DNA): TGTGCCAGCGGGGGACTTTCCGCCGACGAGCAGTACTTC.

This clonotype occurred a few times. J is TRBJ1-2 and V is TRBV10-3; D is possibly TRBD1 (5 bases). CDR1 and CDR2 (germline): ENHRY, SYGVKD. The CDR3 contains 13 residues. With 4 bases removed from V and 6 bases from J, the gap between germline ends came to 12 bases. This CDR3 is CAISAGRQDGYTF. DNA for the CDR3: TGTGCCATCAGTGCGGGACGGCAGGATGGCTACACCTTC.

In its sample, this clonotype was seen a few times. The CDR3 nucleotides read TGCAGCGTTGAGGACAGTTCCTTCTATGGCTACACCTTC. It translates to CSVEDSSFYGYTF. The genes are TRBV29-1 and TRBJ1-2; D is possibly TRBD1 (6 bases). With 3 bases removed from V and 4 bases from J, the gap between germline ends came to 12 bases. Germline CDR1 is SQVTM and CDR2 is ANQGSEA. The CDR3 covers 13 residues.

This clonotype occurred a few times. This chain links TRBV29-1 with TRBJ2-1; no clear D. V was cut by 4 bases and J by 2 bases, with 6 bases left in between. Germline CDR1 is SQVTM and CDR2 is ANQGSEA. The CDR3 contains 12 residues. In DNA, the CDR3 is TGCAGCGTTGGGAACACCTACAATGAGCAGTTCTTC. Protein product: CSVGNTYNEQFF.

The chain has TRBV2 and TRBJ2-6; 8 nucleotides agree with TRBD1. CDR3 size: 18 residues. The V gene end was trimmed by 8 bases and the J gene end by 1 base; junction bases not matched to a gene: 13. Germline V gene data show CDR1 as SNHLY and CDR2 as FYNNEI. CDR3 nucleotides: TGTGCCAGCTCAGGACAGGGTGGGCTTGATTCTGGGGCCAACGTCCTGACTTTC. Translated: CASSGQGGLDSGANVLTF.

V gene TRBV6-6 combines with J gene TRBJ2-2, with a possible D match to TRBD1 (6 bases). Per the germline V gene, CDR1 is MNHNY and CDR2 is SVGAGI (reference sequence). The ends were cut back, 5 bases at V and 2 bases at J, with 18 bases in the middle. The CDR3 sequence is 17 residues long. DNA of the CDR3: TGTGCCAGCAGTCCTCCGAGGCAGGGGCCCAACACCGGGGAGCTGTTTTTT. Protein product: CASSPPRQGPNTGELFF.

This clonotype has a handful of counts. V usage is TRBV28 and J usage is TRBJ2-1; 7 bases are shared with TRBD2. Germline loops: CDR1 MDHEN, CDR2 SYDVKM. Trimming at V came to 7 bases and at J to 3 bases, leaving 9 bases not matched to a gene. This CDR3 region has 15 residues. In nucleotides, the CDR3 is TGTGCCAGCACTTGGGGGAGGGCTGGCTACAATGAGCAGTTCTTC. This encodes CASTWGRAGYNEQFF. Combining the CDR3 with reference TRBV28 and TRBJ2-1 gives the whole variable domain DVKVTQSSRYLVKRTGEKVFLECVQDMDHENMFWYRQDPGLGLRLIYFSYDVKMKEKGDIPEGYSVSREKKERFSLILESASTNQTSMYLCASTWGRAGYNEQFFGPGTRLTVL.

In DNA, the CDR3 is TGTGCCAGCAGCATCAGCGGGGGGAACTACAATGAGCAGTTCTTC. Residues: CASSISGGNYNEQFF. The chain is built from TRBV3-1 and TRBJ2-1; 9 positions match TRBD2. The J segment lost 3 bases and the V segment lost 5 bases, leaving 5 bases of the junction unmatched. The CDR3 sequence is 15 residues long. Per germline, CDR1 LGHDT and CDR2 YNNKEL (reference sequence).

This chain joins TRBV6-5 and TRBJ2-1; D gene unclear. CDR1 and CDR2 (germline): MNHEY, SVGAGI. Trimming stripped 2 bases from V and 6 bases from J, with 8 bases between. The CDR3 has 13 residues. CDR3 bases: TGTGCCAGCAGTTACAACAGAGGCAATGAGCAGTTCTTC. This gives the protein CASSYNRGNEQFF.

This sequence joins TRBV7-3 and TRBJ2-1, with a possible D match to TRBD1 (6 bases). The germline V and J ends were trimmed by 5 bases and 9 bases, with 14 bases remaining between them. Per the germline V gene, CDR1 is SGHTA and CDR2 is FQGTGA. CDR3 length: 13 amino acids. The CDR3 loop reads CASSVNRAPEQFF. For the CDR3, the DNA is TGTGCCAGCAGCGTCAACAGGGCCCCTGAGCAGTTCTTC.

The CDR3 coding sequence is TGTGCCAGCAGTTCGCCCAGGACTAGCGGGCATCAAGAGACCCAGTTCTTC. This translates into CASSSPRTSGHQETQFF. V gene TRBV6-6 combines with J gene TRBJ2-1; 11 nucleotides agree with TRBD2. Germline V gene data show CDR1 as MNHNY and CDR2 as SVGAGI (reference sequence). J was trimmed by 13 bases and V by 4 bases; bases with no gene match: 18. CDR3 size: 17 residues.

This rearrangement joins TRBV12-3 or TRBV12-4 to TRBJ2-4, with 10 bases matching TRBD1. The J call may be in error: the DNA end matches TRBJ2-7 better. This CDR3 comprises 13 residues. Here the CDR3 DNA reads TGTGCCAGCAGTGGGACAGGGGCCCACGAGCAGTACTTC. Translated: CASSGTGAHEQYF.

The genes are TRBV3-1 and TRBJ2-7, with 7 bases fitting TRBD1. Germline-derived CDR1 and CDR2 are LGHDT and YNNKEL (reference sequence). This CDR3 has 17 residues. Trimming at V came to 4 bases and at J to 1 base, leaving 13 bases not matched to a gene. CDR3 protein: CASSRSYTGTASYEQYF. CDR3 DNA: TGTGCCAGCAGCCGAAGTTACACCGGGACAGCGTCCTACGAGCAGTACTTC.

The rearrangement uses TRBV20-1 and TRBJ2-7, with 10 bases lining up with TRBD2. The J call may be faulty, since TRBJ2-5 better matches the DNA end. Germline CDR1 DFQATT, CDR2 SNEGSKA (reference sequence). This CDR3 contains 13 residues. CDR3 sequence reads: CSARPAGGETQYF. In nucleotides, the CDR3 is TGCAGTGCTAGGCCAGCGGGAGGGGAGACCCAGTACTTC.

The chain couples TRBV10-3 to TRBJ2-7, with 13 nucleotides matching TRBD2. Germline V gene data show CDR1 as ENHRY and CDR2 as SYGVKD. V gave up 10 bases and J gave up 10 bases; unmatched junction bases: 10. The CDR3 totals 13 residues. CDR3: CATRRTSGSPQYF. CDR3 DNA sequence: TGTGCCACACGGCGGACTAGCGGGAGTCCCCAGTACTTC.

This clonotype was counted between two and nine times. The chain uses TRBV12-3 or TRBV12-4 and TRBJ1-1, with D unresolved. V shed 5 bases and J shed 4 bases, with 20 bases lying between them. The CDR3 runs to 16 residues. The CDR3, as DNA: TGTGCCAGCAGTCGTCGGGAGGGCCCGGTGAGCACTGAAGCTTTCTTT. Protein sequence: CASSRREGPVSTEAFF.

This clonotype was observed a few times. The CDR3 DNA reads as TGTGCCAGCAGCTCACCGGGACTAGCGGGATGGCAGTTCTTC. Translated, it gives CASSSPGLAGWQFF. V is TRBV7-9 and J is TRBJ2-1; 13 positions agree with TRBD2. This CDR3 contains 14 residues. Looked up from germline, CDR1 is SEHNR and CDR2 is FQNEAQ (reference sequence). V lost 4 bases, J lost 12 bases, and 6 bases stayed unmatched.

This clonotype was recorded only once. V is TRBV18 and J is TRBJ2-7; D unresolved. The CDR3 length is 13 residues. Germline V CDR1 and CDR2: KGHSH, LQKENI. Deletions cut 2 bases from V and 6 bases from J, with 11 bases between. This CDR3 is CASSPREGSEQYF. The CDR3 DNA reads as TGTGCCAGCTCACCAAGGGAAGGATCCGAGCAGTACTTC.

This clonotype has only a few counts. CDR3 coding DNA: TGTGCCACCAGCAGAGATTTGCGGCAGGGGAAAGGCGAGCAGTACTTC. It specifies CATSRDLRQGKGEQYF. The gene calls are TRBV15 and TRBJ2-7, with D tentatively TRBD1 (6 bases). From germline, CDR1 is LNHNV and CDR2 YYDKDF (reference sequence). The ends were cut back, 0 bases at V and 6 bases at J, with 18 bases in the middle. The CDR3 covers 16 residues.